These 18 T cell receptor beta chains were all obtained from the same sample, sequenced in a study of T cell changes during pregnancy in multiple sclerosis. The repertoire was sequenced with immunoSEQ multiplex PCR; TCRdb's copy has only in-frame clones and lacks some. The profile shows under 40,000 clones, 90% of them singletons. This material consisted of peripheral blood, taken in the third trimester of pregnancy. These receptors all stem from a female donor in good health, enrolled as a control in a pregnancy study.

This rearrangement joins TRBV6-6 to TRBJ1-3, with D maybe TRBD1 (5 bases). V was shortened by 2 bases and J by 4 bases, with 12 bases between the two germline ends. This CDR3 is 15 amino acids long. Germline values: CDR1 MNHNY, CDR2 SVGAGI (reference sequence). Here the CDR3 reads CASSYPDSQGNTIYF. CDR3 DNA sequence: TGTGCCAGCAGTTACCCCGACAGTCAAGGAAACACCATATATTTT.

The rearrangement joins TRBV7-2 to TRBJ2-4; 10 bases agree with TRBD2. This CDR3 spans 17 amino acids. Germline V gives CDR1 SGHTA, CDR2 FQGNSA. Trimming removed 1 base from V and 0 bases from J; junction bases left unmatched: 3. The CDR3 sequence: CASSLGTSGTAKNIQYF. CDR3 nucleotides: TGTGCCAGCAGCTTAGGGACTAGCGGAACAGCCAAAAACATTCAGTACTTC.

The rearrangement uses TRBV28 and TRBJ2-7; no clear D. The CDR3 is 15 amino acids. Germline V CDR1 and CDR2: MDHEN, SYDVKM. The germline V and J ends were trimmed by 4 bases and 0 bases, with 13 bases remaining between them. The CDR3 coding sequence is TGTGCCAGCAGTTCGGGTCTTCTTGACTCCTACGAGCAGTACTTC. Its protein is CASSSGLLDSYEQYF.

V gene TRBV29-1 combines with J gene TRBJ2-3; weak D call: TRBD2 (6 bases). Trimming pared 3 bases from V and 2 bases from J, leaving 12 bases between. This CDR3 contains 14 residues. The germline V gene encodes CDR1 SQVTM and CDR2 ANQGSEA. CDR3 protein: CSVDVLAHTDTQYF. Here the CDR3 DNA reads TGCAGCGTTGATGTGCTAGCGCACACAGATACGCAGTATTTT.

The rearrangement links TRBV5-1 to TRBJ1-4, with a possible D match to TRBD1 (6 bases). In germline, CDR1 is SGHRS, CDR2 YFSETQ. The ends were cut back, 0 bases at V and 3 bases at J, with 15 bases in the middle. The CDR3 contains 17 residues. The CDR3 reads CASSLVTGREANEKLFF. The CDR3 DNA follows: TGCGCCAGCAGCTTGGTTACAGGGCGGGAGGCTAATGAAAAACTGTTTTTT. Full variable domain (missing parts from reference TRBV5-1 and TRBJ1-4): KAGVTQTPRYLIKTRGQQVTLSCSPISGHRSVSWYQQTPGQGLQFLFEYFSETQRNKGNFPGRFSGRQFSNSRSEMNVSTLELGDSALYLCASSLVTGREANEKLFFGSGTQLSVL.

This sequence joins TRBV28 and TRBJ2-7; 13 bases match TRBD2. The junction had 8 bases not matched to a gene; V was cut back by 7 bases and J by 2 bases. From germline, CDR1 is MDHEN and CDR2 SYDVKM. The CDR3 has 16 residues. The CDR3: CASTKRTSGSPYEQYF. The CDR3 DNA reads TGTGCCAGCACGAAGAGGACTAGCGGGAGTCCCTACGAGCAGTACTTC.

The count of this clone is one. The CDR3 is CASRSREGSYEQYF. DNA for the CDR3: TGTGCCAGCAGGTCGAGGGAGGGGTCCTACGAGCAGTACTTC. The chain employs TRBV28 and TRBJ2-7; TRBD2 agrees at 7 bases. The junction had 6 bases not matched to a gene; V was cut back by 6 bases and J by 1 base. Germline V gene sequence: CDR1 MDHEN, CDR2 SYDVKM. The CDR3 sequence is 14 residues long.

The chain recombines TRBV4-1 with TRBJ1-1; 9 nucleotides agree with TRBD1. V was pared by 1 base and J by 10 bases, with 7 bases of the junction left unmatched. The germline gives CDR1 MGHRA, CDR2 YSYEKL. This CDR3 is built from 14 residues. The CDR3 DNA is TGCGCCAGCAGCCAAGTGGGAAACAGGGGGCGAGCTTTCTTT. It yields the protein CASSQVGNRGRAFF.

CDR3 sequence reads: CASSLEDRENYNEQFF. CDR3 sequence (DNA): TGTGCCAGCAGCCTAGAGGACAGGGAAAACTACAATGAGCAGTTCTTC. The rearrangement uses TRBV7-3 and TRBJ2-1, with 8 nucleotides matching TRBD1. V shed 5 bases and J 3 bases; nucleotides not matched to a gene: 9. Germline V CDR1 and CDR2: SGHTA, FQGTGA. This CDR3 is 16 amino acids long.

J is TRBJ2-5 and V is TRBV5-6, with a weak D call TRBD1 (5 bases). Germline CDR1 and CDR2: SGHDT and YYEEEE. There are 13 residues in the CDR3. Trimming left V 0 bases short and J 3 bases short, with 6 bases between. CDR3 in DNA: TGTGCCAGCAGCTTGGCCAGGGAAGAGACCCAGTACTTC. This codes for CASSLAREETQYF.

CDR3 DNA: TGTGCCATCAGTAAACCGATAACAGGGGGCACTGGAAACACCATATATTTT. Protein product: CAISKPITGGTGNTIYF. The gene calls are TRBV10-3 and TRBJ1-3; 9 bases agree with TRBD1. The CDR3 contains 17 residues. CDR1 and CDR2 from the germline V gene are ENHRY and SYGVKD. V lost 5 bases and J lost 2; bases outside the gene matches: 10.

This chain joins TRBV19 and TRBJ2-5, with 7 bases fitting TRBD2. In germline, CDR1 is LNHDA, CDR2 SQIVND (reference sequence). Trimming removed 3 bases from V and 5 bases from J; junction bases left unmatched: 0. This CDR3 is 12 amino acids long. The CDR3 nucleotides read TGTGCCAGTAGTATGGGAGGGGAGACCCAGTACTTC. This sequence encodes CASSMGGETQYF.

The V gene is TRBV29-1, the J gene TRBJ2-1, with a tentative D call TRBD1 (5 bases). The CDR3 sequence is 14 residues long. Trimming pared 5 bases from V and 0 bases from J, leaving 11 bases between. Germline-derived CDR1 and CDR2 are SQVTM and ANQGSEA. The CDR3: CSVFTGSSYNEQFF. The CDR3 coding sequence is TGCAGCGTTTTTACAGGTAGCTCCTACAATGAGCAGTTCTTC.

In DNA form, the CDR3 reads TGTGCCAGCAGTTTGAGTTGGGGGGGCACAACTAATGAAAAACTGTTTTTT. Protein product: CASSLSWGGTTNEKLFF. This chain connects TRBV28 to TRBJ1-4, with D maybe TRBD1 (6 bases). The CDR3 extends over 17 amino acids. The V end was cut by 3 bases, the J end by 0 bases, with 14 bases between. Germline V lookup: CDR1 MDHEN, CDR2 SYDVKM.

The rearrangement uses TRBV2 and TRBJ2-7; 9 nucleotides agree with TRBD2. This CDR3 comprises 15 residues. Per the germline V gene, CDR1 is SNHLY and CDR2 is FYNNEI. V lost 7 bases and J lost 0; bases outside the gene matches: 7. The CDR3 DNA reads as TGTGCCAGCACGCGGGGGGGACAGAACTCCTACGAGCAGTACTTC. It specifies CASTRGGQNSYEQYF.

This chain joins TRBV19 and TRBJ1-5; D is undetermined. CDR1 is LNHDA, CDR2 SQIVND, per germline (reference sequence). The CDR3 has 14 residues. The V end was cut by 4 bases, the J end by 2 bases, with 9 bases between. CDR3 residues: CASSNQAGNQPQHF. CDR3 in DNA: TGTGCCAGTAGTAACCAAGCGGGCAATCAGCCCCAGCATTTT.

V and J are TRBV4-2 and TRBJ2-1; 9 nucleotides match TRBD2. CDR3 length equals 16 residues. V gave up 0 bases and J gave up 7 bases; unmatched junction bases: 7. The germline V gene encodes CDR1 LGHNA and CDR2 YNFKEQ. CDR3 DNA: TGTGCCAGCAGCCAAGATGCGGGAGGGGGGAGTAATGAGCAGTTCTTC. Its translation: CASSQDAGGGSNEQFF.

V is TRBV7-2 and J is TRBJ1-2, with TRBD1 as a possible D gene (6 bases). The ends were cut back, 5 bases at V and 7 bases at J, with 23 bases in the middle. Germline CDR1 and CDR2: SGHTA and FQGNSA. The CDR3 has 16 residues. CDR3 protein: CASSAPSGGRGFGYTF. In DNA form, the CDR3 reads TGTGCCAGCAGCGCACCCTCGGGGGGGAGGGGGTTTGGCTACACCTTC.